This T cell receptor beta chain appears in the sequencing data of a study of vaccination effects on CD4 cells after COVID-19. The data were produced by immunoSEQ multiplex PCR, yet TCRdb's version contains in-frame clones alone and is incomplete. This sample has roughly 53,000 clones, with 60% to 80% found just once. CDR1 and CDR2 (germline): SGHAT, FQNNGV. V dropped 2 bases and J dropped 7 bases, with 0 bases sitting between them. The CDR3 spans 10 residues. Using viral peptide pools, the ViraFEST assay grew out antigen-specific CD4+ T cells prior to sequencing. Subsequent to approximately 9 days of culture, CD4+ T cells were isolated. Recipients of the vaccine had no prior SARS-CoV-2 infection and negative nucleocapsid antibodies. Study-level findings and limits: Clonal contraction was marked in infection- and vaccine-induced clones late after vaccination. Recruitment yielded few convalescent patients, and the study had no early post-infection timepoints. Healthy vaccinees showed cross-reactivity with common cold coronaviruses in only 1 of 255 vaccine-induced clones.

In regard to this clone: What it binds is not known.

The rearrangement uses TRBV11-2 and TRBJ2-4; D is uncertain. Sample: CD4+ T cells from PBMCs cultured with HCoV-OC43 spike peptides, taken before COVID-19 vaccination. This sample's subset: HCoV-OC43 spike overlapping peptide pool stimulation. The origin of this receptor is a human donor who received a COVID-19 vaccine. The CDR3 DNA reads as TGTGCCAGCAGCTTAAACATTCAGTACTTC. Its protein is CASSLNIQYF.